This TCR beta chain derives from a study of blood T cell repertoires in COVID-19. Clones were sequenced by immunoSEQ multiplex PCR, and TCRdb holds only the in-frame ones, with some missing. This table holds a few hundred thousand clones, about 90% found once. Between the trimmed V and J ends, which lost 7 bases and 1 base, there was a span of 13 bases. Looked up from germline, CDR1 is SQVTM and CDR2 is ANQGSEA. The CDR3 totals 13 residues. The gene calls are TRBV29-1 and TRBJ1-2; D is unresolved. The sequenced sample consisted of PBMCs or T cells enriched from blood (not recorded which). This clonotype was obtained from a man aged 25 to 40 who had recovered from COVID-19. CDR3 DNA sequence: TGCAGCGGCCTGGAGGTGGTTAACTATGGCTACACCTTC. It is translated as CSGLEVVNYGYTF.